Each of the 2 T cell receptor beta chains below was sequenced from the same sample in a study of shared clonotypes between healthy human individuals. CD8 cells regarded as naive lacked CD45RO, were positively chosen for CCR7, and omitted terminally differentiated effector memory CD45RA+ cells. Repertoires were generated with immunoSEQ multiplex PCR, while TCRdb's copy carries only in-frame clones and drops some. The table records around 1.9 million clones, 85% to 95% of them present only once. The sequencing sample was made of naive CD8+ T cells from PBMCs. The receptors come from a man between 18 and 35 years old in good health. Some clones in this sample may be carry-over from other donors' samples.

The chain uses TRBV28 and TRBJ2-7; 8 nucleotides line up with TRBD1. V lost 6 bases, J lost 7 bases, and 17 bases stayed unmatched. The CDR3 contains 16 residues. Germline V gives CDR1 MDHEN, CDR2 SYDVKM. The CDR3 spells CASRTRTGDRPIEQYF. The CDR3 nucleotides read TGTGCCAGCAGGACCCGAACGGGGGACAGGCCCATAGAGCAGTACTTC.

V gene TRBV6-4 combines with J gene TRBJ1-2; TRBD1 matches 8 bases. Germline trimming cut 4 bases from V and 8 bases from J; bases unmatched to any gene: 12. The CDR3 sequence is 15 residues long. From germline, CDR1 is MRHNA and CDR2 SNTAGT. As DNA, the CDR3 is TGTGCCAGCAGTGGGGACCACCGAGGACAGGGAGGCTACACCTTC. Its translation: CASSGDHRGQGGYTF.